This T cell receptor (beta chain) is from a study of OX40 agonist ivuxolimab in advanced cancers. Findings of the study overall: The CD4+ and CD8+ T cells in the blood had expanded clonally by week 6 at 0.1 to 3.0 mg/kg.

Germline V gene data show CDR1 as SGHTA and CDR2 as FQGTGA. This CDR3 is built from 20 residues. Trimming at V came to 2 bases and at J to 4 bases, leaving 16 bases not matched to a gene. Generated by immunoSEQ multiplex PCR, the TCRdb table keeps only in-frame clones and is missing some. The sample lists around 62,000 clones, about 80% occurring once. In the case of this clone: The antigen remains unidentified.

The source of this sequence is an adult with an advanced solid tumor such as melanoma, head and neck, liver or kidney cancer. Source: CD4+ or CD8+ T cells sorted from blood, taken in a trial of the OX40 agonist ivuxolimab. V usage is TRBV7-3 and J usage is TRBJ2-3, with TRBD2 matching over 12 bases. The CDR3 spells CASSLYAFASGGAVSDTQYF. CDR3 coding DNA: TGTGCCAGCAGCTTATATGCTTTTGCTAGCGGGGGGGCCGTCTCAGATACGCAGTATTTT.